A single sample gave rise to the 13 T cell receptor beta chains below, sequenced in a study of siplizumab effects on memory and regulatory T cells. Data came from immunoSEQ multiplex PCR; TCRdb stores just in-frame clones and leaves some out. Seen here are about 50,000 clones, roughly 90% observed once, and the top ten hold 0.35%. What was sequenced was naive CD8+ T cells sorted from blood. These receptors were taken from a human donor in good health.

A remark on this clone: The junction shows a germline mismatch at one end, possibly a read error. The J gene is TRBJ2-1, the V gene TRBV6-1, with TRBD2 matching over 10 bases. CDR1 MNHNS and CDR2 SASEGT come from the germline V gene. CDR3 length equals 17 residues. The CDR3 bases are TGTGCCAGCAGAGAAGGACTAGCGGAGTCATCCTACAATGAGCAGTTCTTC. The encoded protein is CASREGLAESSYNEQFF.

The chain uses TRBV9 and TRBJ2-2; TRBD1 might be the D (5 bases). V gave up 3 bases and J gave up 5 bases, with 11 bases separating them. The CDR3 spans 14 residues. Germline V gene data show CDR1 as SGDLS and CDR2 as YYNGEE. DNA of the CDR3: TGTGCCAGCAGCGACACCAGGGTTACCGGGGAGCTGTTTTTT. Its protein product is CASSDTRVTGELFF.

This clone was seen just once. The J gene is TRBJ2-5, the V gene TRBV10-3; D gene unclear. The end of the DNA fits TRBJ2-7 better, so the J call may be wrong. This CDR3 region has 11 residues. The germline V gene has CDR1 ENHRY and CDR2 SYGVKD. The CDR3: CAISDSYEQYF. CDR3 DNA: TGTGCCATCAGTGACAGTTACGAGCAGTACTTC.

J is TRBJ1-3 and V is TRBV7-9; D is ambiguous. Germline values: CDR1 SEHNR, CDR2 FQNEAQ (reference sequence). CDR3 size: 14 residues. V lost 6 bases and J lost 4, with 13 bases in between. CDR3 residues: CASSPPPTGNTIYF. The CDR3 DNA sequence: TGTGCCAGCAGTCCCCCACCTACAGGAAACACCATATATTTT.

The V gene is TRBV9, the J gene TRBJ2-5; perhaps TRBD2 as D (5 bases). The V gene lost 3 bases and the J gene lost 4 bases, with 10 bases spanning the gap. The CDR3 consists of 13 residues. The germline V gene has CDR1 SGDLS and CDR2 YYNGEE. CDR3 region: CASSASPGETQYF. Here the CDR3 DNA reads TGTGCCAGCAGCGCTAGCCCAGGAGAGACCCAGTACTTC.

This clone was observed once. This chain uses TRBV7-9 with TRBJ1-2, with 7 nucleotides matching TRBD1. CDR1 SEHNR and CDR2 FQNEAQ come from the germline V gene (reference sequence). CDR3 size: 15 residues. V shed 3 bases, J shed 7 bases, and the junction held 11 bases outside the gene matches. Here the CDR3 DNA reads TGTGCCAGCAGCTTGGATACAGGGGTAGAGTTTGGCTACACCTTC. As protein: CASSLDTGVEFGYTF.

This chain links TRBV30 with TRBJ2-7; possibly TRBD2 for D (7 bases). Germline CDR1 GTSNPN, CDR2 SVGIG (reference sequence). This CDR3 comprises 13 residues. V lost 0 bases, J lost 7 bases, and 13 bases lay in between. CDR3 amino acids: CAWSVGGATEQYF. The CDR3 nucleotides are TGTGCCTGGAGTGTTGGGGGGGCGACAGAGCAGTACTTC.

This clone was seen only once. V and J are TRBV27 and TRBJ2-1; TRBD1 matches 7 bases. This CDR3 has 15 residues. V lost 5 bases and J lost 3; bases outside the gene matches: 7. Germline CDR1 is MNHEY and CDR2 is SMNVEV (reference sequence). The CDR3 loop reads CASSPGTEIYNEQFF. The CDR3 DNA sequence: TGTGCCAGCAGTCCGGGGACAGAGATCTACAATGAGCAGTTCTTC.

The chain uses TRBV7-6 and TRBJ2-1; D uncertain. Germline CDR1 and CDR2: SGHVS and FNYEAQ. The CDR3 spans 15 residues. V dropped 7 bases and J dropped 7 bases, with 20 bases sitting between them. The CDR3 loop is CASTQIAGSGNEQFF. The CDR3 DNA reads as TGTGCCAGCACCCAGATAGCAGGCAGTGGGAATGAGCAGTTCTTC.

The genes are TRBV27 and TRBJ1-2; D might be TRBD1 (5 bases). Germline assignment: CDR1 MNHEY and CDR2 SMNVEV (reference sequence). This CDR3 is 14 amino acids long. V gave up 4 bases and J gave up 4 bases, with 13 bases separating them. The CDR3 DNA reads TGTGCCAGCAGTTACGGGCTGGGGGTCTATGGCTACACCTTC. It yields the protein CASSYGLGVYGYTF.

This clone was detected a few times. The V gene is TRBV27, the J gene TRBJ1-5, with D maybe TRBD1 (5 bases). The CDR3 totals 14 residues. The germline V and J ends were trimmed by 5 bases and 1 base, with 9 bases remaining between them. Germline V lookup: CDR1 MNHEY, CDR2 SMNVEV (reference sequence). Here the CDR3 reads CASSQQESNQPQHF. CDR3 coding DNA: TGTGCCAGCAGTCAACAGGAGAGCAATCAGCCCCAGCATTTT.

Concerning this clone: No DNA is shown, since the ends of the CDR3 on it are uncertain; the CDR3 is the one TCRdb lists. The rearrangement uses TRBV13 and TRBJ2-7; the D segment call TRBD1 is taken from the table without a DNA check. Germline CDR1 and CDR2: PRHDT and FYEKMQ (reference sequence). The CDR3 has 12 residues if both end residues are counted. The CDR3 protein is CASSSTLGHTYF.

The chain couples TRBV29-1 to TRBJ2-1, with D perhaps TRBD2 (5 bases). The germline CDR1 and CDR2 sequences are SQVTM and ANQGSEA. Trimming removed 1 base at V and 5 bases at J, with 9 bases between. CDR3 length equals 13 residues. CDR3 region: CSVEGTVHNEQFF. As DNA, the CDR3 is TGCAGCGTTGAAGGGACTGTACACAATGAGCAGTTCTTC.